These 20 T cell receptor beta chains originate from one sample sequenced in a study of blood T cell repertoires in COVID-19. The repertoire was sequenced with immunoSEQ multiplex PCR; TCRdb's copy has only in-frame clones and lacks some. The sample holds some 120,000 clones, roughly 81% seen once. Sample: peripheral blood. Every receptor here comes from a human donor in a cohort sampled during active COVID-19.

This clone was seen only once. The chain employs TRBV29-1 and TRBJ2-4; perhaps TRBD2 as D (6 bases). V lost 0 bases to trimming and J lost 11 bases, with 14 bases between them. This CDR3 spans 13 amino acids. Germline CDR1 SQVTM, CDR2 ANQGSEA. CDR3 residues: CSVEEEAGKVQYF. The DNA of the CDR3 is TGCAGCGTTGAAGAAGAGGCGGGGAAGGTTCAGTACTTC.

The chain is built from TRBV5-5 and TRBJ2-7, with 9 positions matching TRBD1. This CDR3 contains 15 residues. Per germline, CDR1 SGHKS and CDR2 YYEKEE (reference sequence). The ends lost 4 bases at V and 3 bases at J; junction bases unmatched: 8. CDR3 nucleotide sequence: TGTGCCAGCAGCGCAATACAGGGGGCCGGCTACGAGCAGTACTTC. It yields the protein CASSAIQGAGYEQYF.

The J gene is TRBJ1-2, the V gene TRBV7-2; 8 bases match TRBD1. The V gene end was trimmed by 2 bases and the J gene end by 8 bases; junction bases not matched to a gene: 7. Germline V gene sequence: CDR1 SGHTA, CDR2 FQGNSA. The length of the CDR3 is 14 residues. CDR3 sequence: CASSLRQGMGGYTF. DNA for the CDR3: TGTGCCAGCAGCTTACGACAGGGGATGGGGGGCTACACCTTC.

The rearrangement joins TRBV7-9 to TRBJ2-7; 8 nucleotides agree with TRBD1. The CDR3 covers 15 residues. Germline CDR1 SEHNR, CDR2 FQNEAQ (reference sequence). The J segment lost 3 bases and the V segment lost 2 bases, leaving 6 bases of the junction unmatched. CDR3 coding DNA: TGTGCCAGCAGCTTACCGACAGGGGCCGACTACGAGCAGTACTTC. Amino acid sequence: CASSLPTGADYEQYF.

The J gene is TRBJ1-2, the V gene TRBV28; 8 positions match TRBD1. V lost 6 bases, J lost 8 bases, and 8 bases stayed unmatched. The length of the CDR3 is 13 residues. The germline V gene has CDR1 MDHEN and CDR2 SYDVKM. The CDR3 DNA reads TGTGCCAGCAGGCCAGGGGGCAGGGAGGGCTACACCTTC. This sequence encodes CASRPGGREGYTF.

The J gene is TRBJ1-2, the V gene TRBV10-3; 9 positions match TRBD1. In germline, CDR1 is ENHRY, CDR2 SYGVKD. This CDR3 comprises 15 residues. The V and J ends lost 4 bases and 8 bases, in that order; junction bases with no gene match: 11. CDR3: CAISVGPDRGWGYTF. In DNA form, the CDR3 reads TGTGCCATCAGTGTTGGTCCGGACAGGGGATGGGGCTACACCTTC.

V gene TRBV2 combines with J gene TRBJ1-2; TRBD1 is a possible D gene (5 bases). Trimming removed 2 bases at V and 6 bases at J, with 10 bases between. The CDR3 totals 13 residues. The V gene's germline CDR1 is SNHLY and CDR2 FYNNEI. This chain's CDR3 is CASSEQGTNGYTF. The DNA of the CDR3 is TGTGCCAGCAGTGAACAGGGTACCAATGGCTACACCTTC.

J is TRBJ1-1 and V is TRBV10-3; maybe TRBD1 (5 bases). The ends were cut back, 0 bases at V and 4 bases at J, with 9 bases in the middle. The CDR3 loop spans 14 amino acids. Germline CDR1 is ENHRY and CDR2 is SYGVKD. The CDR3 DNA reads as TGTGCCATCAGTGAGTCGCCAGGGCTCACTGAAGCTTTCTTT. Encoded protein: CAISESPGLTEAFF.

The V call is TRBV27, the J call TRBJ2-3; maybe TRBD1 (5 bases). CDR3 length equals 13 residues. Germline loops: CDR1 MNHEY, CDR2 SMNVEV (reference sequence). V lost 7 bases and J lost 1, with 9 bases in between. The CDR3 here is CASTRVGTDTQYF. Written as DNA, the CDR3 is TGTGCCAGCACCAGGGTGGGCACAGATACGCAGTATTTT.

The rearrangement links TRBV28 to TRBJ2-5; no clear D gene. Trimming shortened V by 3 bases and J by 3 bases, and 17 bases separated the two germline ends. Germline CDR1 reads MDHEN; CDR2 reads SYDVKM. The CDR3 spans 16 residues. Here the CDR3 reads CASSFVGLTHKETQYF. As DNA, the CDR3 is TGTGCCAGCAGTTTCGTGGGCTTAACTCACAAAGAGACCCAGTACTTC.

The chain uses TRBV6-6 and TRBJ1-6; 9 bases align to TRBD1. V trimming: 6 bases; J trimming: 10 bases; junction bases outside the gene matches: 7. From germline, CDR1 is MNHNY and CDR2 SVGAGI (reference sequence). CDR3 size: 14 residues. CDR3: CASSQTGGRSPLHF. The CDR3 DNA is TGTGCCAGCAGCCAGACAGGGGGAAGATCACCCCTCCACTTT.

V gene TRBV2 combines with J gene TRBJ1-2; TRBD1 agrees at 7 bases. Germline CDR1 reads SNHLY; CDR2 reads FYNNEI. V lost 8 bases and J lost 4; bases outside the gene matches: 7. The CDR3 contains 13 residues. In nucleotides, the CDR3 is TGTGCCAGCGGTCGACAGGGTGGCTATGGCTACACCTTC. Amino acids: CASGRQGGYGYTF. Supplemented by reference TRBV2 and TRBJ1-2, the full variable domain reads EPEVTQTPSHQVTQMGQEVILRCVPISNHLYFYWYRQILGQKVEFLVSFYNNEISEKSEIFDDQFSVERPDGSNFTLKIRSTKLEDSAMYFCASGRQGGYGYTFGSGTRLTVV.

The chain recombines TRBV7-5 with TRBJ2-5; TRBD2, the table's D call, lacks a check against the DNA. TRBV7-5 corresponds to a pseudogene. There are 14 residues in the CDR3. The CDR3 nucleotides are TGTGCCAGGCCACTGCCGGGGTGCCAAGAGACCCAGTACTTC. This encodes CARPLPGCQETQYF.

V is TRBV18 and J is TRBJ2-5; 9 bases match TRBD2. The CDR3 length is 15 residues. From germline, CDR1 is KGHSH and CDR2 LQKENI. Germline trimming cut 2 bases from V and 3 bases from J; bases unmatched to any gene: 4. CDR3 loop: CASSPISGGKETQYF. CDR3 bases: TGTGCCAGCTCACCAATTAGCGGGGGAAAAGAGACCCAGTACTTC.

The V gene is TRBV6-5, the J gene TRBJ1-3; 9 nucleotides match TRBD1. There are 16 residues in the CDR3. Losses at the gene ends were 2 bases for V and 0 bases for J; bases not matched to a gene: 2. The germline V gene encodes CDR1 MNHEY and CDR2 SVGAGI. The CDR3, as DNA: TGTGCCAGCAGTTACGAGACAGGGGGCTCTGGAAACACCATATATTTT. It specifies CASSYETGGSGNTIYF.

V and J are TRBV6-1 and TRBJ2-3; no definite D call. Trimming left V 1 base short and J 1 base short, with 9 bases between. The CDR3 runs to 15 residues. From germline, CDR1 is MNHNS and CDR2 SASEGT. CDR3: CASSEVAIGTDTQYF. As DNA, the CDR3 is TGTGCCAGCAGTGAAGTAGCTATCGGCACAGATACGCAGTATTTT.

V and J are TRBV6-2 or TRBV6-3 and TRBJ1-1; D is uncertain. This CDR3 is built from 15 residues. CDR1 and CDR2 from the germline V gene are MNHEY and SVGEGT. The germline V and J ends were trimmed by 6 bases and 5 bases, with 19 bases remaining between them. DNA for the CDR3: TGTGCCAGCAGCTTGGCAGGAGGATCGGGTACTGAAGCTTTCTTT. Translating gives CASSLAGGSGTEAFF.

The chain recombines TRBV19 with TRBJ2-7; tentative D call: TRBD1 (6 bases). V dropped 5 bases and J dropped 6 bases, with 17 bases sitting between them. CDR1 is LNHDA and CDR2 is SQIVND in the germline V gene (reference sequence). The CDR3 length is 14 residues. The CDR3 loop reads CASSRTDSSGEQYF. The CDR3 DNA follows: TGTGCCAGTAGTCGGACGGACAGTTCTGGCGAGCAGTACTTC.

This chain uses TRBV3-1 (or the pseudogene TRBV3-2) with TRBJ2-5, with 8 positions matching TRBD1. The ends lost 0 bases at V and 5 bases at J; junction bases unmatched: 11. The CDR3 has 17 amino acids. Germline CDR1 is LGHDT and CDR2 is YNNKEL (reference sequence). The CDR3 DNA sequence: TGTGCCAGCAGCCAAGACATAGCTGGACAGGGAAAGGAGACCCAGTACTTC. It translates to CASSQDIAGQGKETQYF.

V and J are TRBV5-1 and TRBJ1-2; D is possibly TRBD1 (5 bases). V shed 7 bases and J shed 6 bases, with 16 bases lying between them. The CDR3 runs 13 residues. Germline V gene data show CDR1 as SGHRS and CDR2 as YFSETQ. CDR3 nucleotides: TGCGCCAGCCGGCGGGGGGAAGTTGATGGCTACACCTTC. It yields the protein CASRRGEVDGYTF.